Listed below are T cell receptor beta chains from one sample, sequenced in a study of CD8 T cells in ankylosing spondylitis. TCRdb analysed the 5' RACE reads with MiXCR anew, one entry per CDR3 protein. Seen here are 250,000 or so distinct CDR3 sequences, over 9.5% observed once, and the top ten hold 2.6%. The sequencing sample was made of blood, either unsorted or a sorted T cell fraction (not recorded which). Source of these receptors: a male donor with ankylosing spondylitis or in good health (not recorded which). CDR3s leave out the opening cysteine and the closing phenylalanine or tryptophan. Fields, in order: J gene, V gene, CDR3 protein.

TRBJ2-7	TRBV20-1	SARGPGRFYEQY
TRBJ2-3	TRBV20-1	SAKESTGTYTQY
TRBJ1-1	TRBV10-2	ASSEYRGPELNTEAF
TRBJ2-7	TRBV19	ASSSGTDTYEQY
TRBJ2-3	TRBV20-1	SARASAQY
TRBJ2-3	TRBV14	ASSQRRHVALTDTQY
TRBJ2-4	TRBV15	ATSRDPGTKVKNIQY
TRBJ2-1	TRBV30	AWTPGHEQF
TRBJ2-7	TRBV11-2	ASSSPGRVYEQY
TRBJ2-7	TRBV28	ASSLSWDKQY
TRBJ2-7	TRBV6-1	ASTKTGTSYEQY
TRBJ2-7	TRBV15	ATSRLIDRGSPEQY
TRBJ1-1	TRBV21-1	ASSKFDRGPPNTEAF
TRBJ1-2	TRBV12-3/TRBV12-4	ASSPTGLYGYT
TRBJ2-7	TRBV4-1	ASSQGGVGYEQY
TRBJ2-7	TRBV3-1	ASSPERSYEQY
TRBJ2-7	TRBV9	ASSVGSGNVYEQY
TRBJ2-1	TRBV20-1	SARNPNNNEQF
TRBJ1-1	TRBV29-1	SVSRGQGTEAF
TRBJ2-7	TRBV6-5	ASSYGGSLYEQY
TRBJ2-7	TRBV27	ASSPSPNYEQY
TRBJ2-7	TRBV27	ASSSGTRGDYEQY
TRBJ1-1	TRBV6-1	ASRRPGQGEKTF
TRBJ1-2	TRBV7-2	ASNTGQPSGGYT
TRBJ1-1	TRBV30	AWSVLGEAF
TRBJ1-1	TRBV3-1	ASSQDPYPNTEAF
TRBJ2-6	TRBV6-1	ASSGEGGSYSGANVLT
TRBJ1-1	TRBV7-9	ASSPPHGGSGEAF
TRBJ1-1	TRBV10-3	AISIQVNTEAF
TRBJ2-4	TRBV30	AWSVNSGIVY
TRBJ2-7	TRBV20-1	SATSGGPHEQY
TRBJ1-2	TRBV3-1	ASSLSGILPYGYT
TRBJ1-6	TRBV12-3/TRBV12-4	ASSRTGGSPLH
TRBJ2-7	TRBV4-1	ASSQDQFQATRSTYEQY
TRBJ2-3	TRBV14	ASSQGPVRLGADTQY
TRBJ2-1	TRBV12-3/TRBV12-4	ASEASGFNNEQF
TRBJ1-1	TRBV10-3	AISARGLGNTEAF
TRBJ2-6	TRBV6-5	ASSYLSTSNSGANVLT
TRBJ1-1	TRBV12-3/TRBV12-4	ASSLRAQTEAF
TRBJ2-1	TRBV20-1	SARVARGQSDEQF
TRBJ1-1	TRBV6-5	ASSYGQGLNTEAF
TRBJ2-5	TRBV5-1	ASSYQEKREGRGY
TRBJ2-7	TRBV7-9	ASSIGRDRDNYEQY
TRBJ2-2	TRBV2	ASSERLILRTGELF
TRBJ2-3	TRBV27	ASRVAGSPGGTDTQY
TRBJ1-1	TRBV12-3/TRBV12-4	ASSFSDGTPAF
TRBJ2-7	TRBV2	ASRALYGGGEQY
TRBJ2-5	TRBV20-1	SAREGQQETQY
TRBJ2-7	TRBV14	ASSQHRGRIEQY
TRBJ2-7	TRBV6-4	ASPEGFSYEQY
TRBJ2-3	TRBV3-1	ASSQELVAYSTDTQY
TRBJ1-2	TRBV29-1	SVEEGGGGYT
TRBJ1-2	TRBV11-2	ASSLESYGRVGYT